Listed below are T cell receptor beta chains from one sample, sequenced in a study of blood T cell repertoires in COVID-19. Method: immunoSEQ multiplex PCR; TCRdb's copy keeps in-frame clones and lacks some. The data show under 300,000 clones, with around 84% seen just once and roughly 1.5% held by the top ten. Material for sequencing was peripheral blood. All receptors derive from a human donor with COVID-19, enrolled during active disease. The donor label of this sample is uncertain. Each CDR3 is given with its conserved first and last residue. D genes are given only for firm matches. Rows give clone size only sometimes, using once, few, many, or a class for an expanded clone.

TRBJ2-7 TRBD1 - TRBV7-8 CASSPTGTGGEQYF TGTGCCAGCAGCCCCACCGGGACAGGGGGCGAGCAGTACTTC
TRBJ1-1 - - TRBV7-8 CASSRGGLNTEAFF TGTGCCAGCAGTAGGGGCGGTTTGAACACTGAAGCTTTCTTT
TRBJ1-1 TRBD1 - TRBV7-9 CASSTQGVTEAFF TGTGCCAGCAGCACCCAGGGGGTAACTGAAGCTTTCTTT
TRBJ2-5 - - TRBV6-5 CASSGGSGFVETQYF TGTGCCAGCAGCGGAGGGAGCGGTTTTGTAGAGACCCAGTACTTC
TRBJ1-5 TRBD1 - TRBV7-9 CASSPGGLRGQPQHF TGTGCCAGCAGCCCAGGGGGGCTACGGGGTCAGCCCCAGCATTTT
TRBJ2-3 - - TRBV27 CASTLFGERAFDTQYF TGTGCCAGCACCCTTTTTGGGGAGCGGGCTTTTGATACGCAGTATTTT
TRBJ1-1 TRBD1 - TRBV19 CASRQGSTEAFF TGTGCCAGTCGACAGGGTAGCACTGAAGCTTTCTTT
TRBJ2-1 TRBD2 - TRBV4-1 CASSQDPGLAADNEQFF TGCGCCAGCAGCCAAGATCCGGGACTAGCGGCCGACAATGAGCAGTTCTTC
TRBJ2-7 - - TRBV24-1 CATSDPGFHEQYF TGTGCCACCAGTGACCCAGGGTTCCACGAGCAGTACTTC
TRBJ2-7 - - TRBV27 CASSFSGRGYEQYF TGTGCCAGCAGTTTCTCCGGAAGGGGGTACGAGCAGTACTTC
TRBJ2-7 TRBD1 - TRBV20-1 CSASPHDREIYEQYF TGCAGTGCTAGTCCACACGACAGGGAGATCTACGAGCAGTACTTC
TRBJ1-2 TRBD1 - TRBV5-4 CASSLAPAGGTYGYTF TGTGCCAGCAGCTTGGCCCCGGCAGGGGGGACATATGGCTACACCTTC
TRBJ2-5 TRBD2 - TRBV4-2 CASSPDSGREQETQYF TGTGCCAGCAGCCCCGATAGCGGGAGGGAACAAGAGACCCAGTACTTC
TRBJ2-1 - - TRBV14 CASSQDTGSSYNEQFF TGTGCCAGCAGCCAAGATACAGGGAGCTCCTACAATGAGCAGTTCTTC
TRBJ1-2 - few TRBV11-1 CASSLDSYGYTF TGTGCCAGCAGCTTAGACAGCTATGGCTACACCTTC
TRBJ2-3 TRBD2 - TRBV24-1 CATSDLGQAGDTDTQYF TGTGCCACCAGTGATTTGGGCCAAGCGGGGGACACAGATACGCAGTATTTT
TRBJ2-7 TRBD1 - TRBV29-1 CSVGFGGQGVTLLRGQYF TGCAGCGTTGGGTTTGGGGGACAGGGGGTTACCCTCTTACGAGGGCAGTACTTC
TRBJ1-4 TRBD1 - TRBV2 CASSRPGTAEKLFF TGTGCCAGCAGTCGTCCCGGGACAGCAGAAAAACTGTTTTTT
TRBJ2-3 - - TRBV18 CASSPRTLNFGYF TGTGCCAGCTCACCACGGACTCTCAATTTCGGGTATTTT
TRBJ1-6 TRBD1 - TRBV3-1/TRBV3-2 CASSRGGSLGSPLHF TGTGCCAGCAGCCGAGGGGGCTCTTTAGGTTCACCCCTCCACTTT
TRBJ2-3 TRBD2 - TRBV6-6 CASSRMWLAGGGDTQYF TGTGCCAGCAGTCGAATGTGGCTAGCGGGAGGAGGAGATACGCAGTATTTT
TRBJ2-7 - - TRBV4-1 CASSQHLGTQPSYEQYF TGCGCCAGCAGCCAACACCTCGGGACACAACCATCCTACGAGCAGTACTTC
TRBJ2-1 TRBD2 - TRBV9 CASSVGTSGIYNEQFF TGTGCCAGCAGCGTAGGGACTAGCGGAATTTACAATGAGCAGTTCTTC
TRBJ2-1 TRBD2 - TRBV5-1 CASSLRGSRNEQFF TGCGCCAGCAGCTTGCGCGGGAGTCGCAATGAGCAGTTCTTC
TRBJ1-4 TRBD1 - TRBV19 CASSRNSGQPNEKLFF TGTGCCAGTAGTAGGAATTCGGGACAGCCTAATGAAAAACTGTTTTTT
TRBJ2-7 - once TRBV10-3 CAISGGPSYEQYF TGTGCCATCAGCGGGGGGCCGTCCTACGAGCAGTACTTC
TRBJ1-1 - - TRBV7-2 CASSLGPSTEAFF TGTGCCAGCAGCTTGGGGCCCTCCACTGAAGCTTTCTTT
TRBJ2-5 - - TRBV30 CAWRRDPETQYF TGTGCCTGGAGGCGGGATCCCGAGACCCAGTACTTC
TRBJ2-1 - - TRBV7-7 CASSLGQRDEQFF TGTGCTAGCAGCTTAGGGCAGAGGGATGAGCAGTTCTTC
TRBJ1-5 - - TRBV19 CASSIDRVGQPQHF TGTGCCAGTAGTATAGACAGGGTTGGACAGCCCCAGCATTTT
TRBJ1-1 - few TRBV7-9 CASSPRGTEAFF TGTGCCAGCAGCCCCCGGGGCACTGAAGCTTTCTTT
TRBJ2-5 - - TRBV5-1 CASSWRGGPQETQYF TGCGCCAGCAGCTGGAGAGGGGGTCCCCAAGAGACCCAGTACTTC
TRBJ2-1 - - TRBV7-9 CASSSARATGYEQFF TGTGCCAGCAGCTCGGCGAGGGCCACGGGGTATGAGCAGTTCTTC
TRBJ1-3 TRBD1 few TRBV9 CASSEGQGPGNTIYF TGTGCCAGCAGCGAGGGACAGGGTCCTGGAAACACCATATATTTT
TRBJ2-7 - - TRBV5-1 CATSLQPSNSYEQYF TGCGCCACCAGTCTACAGCCATCCAACTCCTACGAGCAGTACTTC
TRBJ1-1 TRBD1 - TRBV27 CASSLSTIGTGGNGITEAFF TGTGCCAGCAGTTTATCCACCATCGGGACAGGGGGCAACGGAATCACTGAAGCTTTCTTT
TRBJ2-7 TRBD2 - TRBV15 CATSRGTSGSQSYEQYF TGTGCCACCAGCAGAGGTACTAGCGGGAGCCAATCCTACGAGCAGTACTTC
TRBJ2-1 TRBD2 - TRBV7-8 CASSSRKIAGGPYNEQFF TGTGCCAGCAGCTCACGTAAAATCGCGGGGGGCCCCTACAATGAGCAGTTCTTC
TRBJ1-2 TRBD1 - TRBV4-3 CASSHSTPDRGPGYTF TGCGCCAGCAGCCACTCCACCCCGGACAGGGGGCCTGGCTACACCTTC
TRBJ2-1 TRBD2 once TRBV28 CASSSRTSGRFDNEQFF TGTGCCAGCAGTTCCCGGACTAGCGGGAGGTTTGACAATGAGCAGTTCTTC
TRBJ2-7 TRBD1 few TRBV5-1 CASSLSPGQGEYEQYF TGCGCCAGCAGCCTAAGTCCGGGACAGGGGGAGTACGAGCAGTACTTC
TRBJ1-4 - - TRBV18 CASSPGQDNEKLFF TGTGCCAGCTCACCGGGGCAAGATAATGAAAAACTGTTTTTT